This TCR beta chain was observed in a study of shared clonotypes between healthy human individuals. Study-wide points: Sample collection involved blood only; tissue repertoires are likely different.

Turning to this clone: Its antigen remains unidentified.

Libraries were prepared by immunoSEQ multiplex PCR; TCRdb keeps only in-frame clonotypes and omits some of them. The sample carries over 850,000 clones, approximately 78% recorded once. The CDR3 totals 16 residues. The germline V and J ends were trimmed by 6 bases and 2 bases, with 19 bases remaining between them. CDR1 and CDR2 (germline): KGHSH, LQKENI. Source material: memory CD4+ T cells from PBMCs. Subset specified: CD45RA-negative fraction. This sequence originates from a man aged 18-30 years in good health. Some clones in this sample may be carry-over from other donors' samples. The J gene is TRBJ2-5, the V gene TRBV18; tentatively, D is TRBD1 (7 bases). The CDR3 reads CASSTRGDGSQETQYF. The DNA for the CDR3 is TGTGCCAGCTCGACCAGGGGGGACGGGAGTCAAGAGACCCAGTACTTC.